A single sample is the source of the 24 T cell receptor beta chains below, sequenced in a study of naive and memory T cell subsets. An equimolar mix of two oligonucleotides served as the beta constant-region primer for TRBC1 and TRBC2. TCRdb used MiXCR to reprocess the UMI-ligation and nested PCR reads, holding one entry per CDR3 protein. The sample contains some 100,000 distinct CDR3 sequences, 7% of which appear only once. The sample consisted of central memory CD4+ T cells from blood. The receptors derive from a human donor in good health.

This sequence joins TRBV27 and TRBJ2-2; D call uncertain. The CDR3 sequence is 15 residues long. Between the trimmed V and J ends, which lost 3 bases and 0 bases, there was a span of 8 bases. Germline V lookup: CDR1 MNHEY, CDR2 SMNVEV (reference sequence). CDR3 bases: TGTGCCAGCAGTTTCAGATGGCCGAACACCGGGGAGCTGTTTTTT. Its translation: CASSFRWPNTGELFF.

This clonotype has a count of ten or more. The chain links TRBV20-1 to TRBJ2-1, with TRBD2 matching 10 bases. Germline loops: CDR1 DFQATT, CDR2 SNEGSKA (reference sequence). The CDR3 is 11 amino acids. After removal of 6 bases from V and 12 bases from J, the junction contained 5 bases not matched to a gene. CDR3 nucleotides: TGCAGTGCCCGGACTAGCGGATCGCAGTTCTTC. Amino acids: CSARTSGSQFF.

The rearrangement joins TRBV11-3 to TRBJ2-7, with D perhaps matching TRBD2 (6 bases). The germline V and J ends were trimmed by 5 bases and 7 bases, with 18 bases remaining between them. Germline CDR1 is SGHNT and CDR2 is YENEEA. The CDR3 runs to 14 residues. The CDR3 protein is CASSGTTGDGEQYF. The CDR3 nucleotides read TGTGCCAGCAGCGGGACGACGGGGGACGGGGAGCAGTACTTC.

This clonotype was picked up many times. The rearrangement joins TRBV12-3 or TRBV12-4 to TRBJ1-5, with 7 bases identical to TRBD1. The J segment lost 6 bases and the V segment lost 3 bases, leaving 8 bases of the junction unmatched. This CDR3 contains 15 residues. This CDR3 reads CASSLTGQGSQPQHF. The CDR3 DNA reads TGTGCCAGCAGTTTGACAGGGCAGGGAAGTCAGCCCCAGCATTTT.

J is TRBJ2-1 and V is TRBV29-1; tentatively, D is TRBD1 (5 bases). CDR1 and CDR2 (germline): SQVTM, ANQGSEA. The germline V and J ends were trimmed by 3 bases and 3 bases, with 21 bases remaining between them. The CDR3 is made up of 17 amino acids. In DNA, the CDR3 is TGCAGCGTTGACGCCTACCCTCGCAGGGAAGGCTACAATGAGCAGTTCTTC. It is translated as CSVDAYPRREGYNEQFF.

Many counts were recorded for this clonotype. The CDR3 DNA sequence: TGTGCCAGCAGTGACCCTGGGACATCGGTGCGGTTCTTC. This encodes CASSDPGTSVRFF. The rearrangement links TRBV25-1 to TRBJ2-1; D is possibly TRBD1 (6 bases). This CDR3 is 13 amino acids long. In germline, CDR1 is MGHDK, CDR2 SYGVNS. The V end lost 3 bases, the J end lost 15 bases, and 18 bases lay between the germline ends.

The CDR3 nucleotides are TGCAGTGCTAGTTCGGCGAGCCAGGACAATGAGCAGTTCTTC. It codes for CSASSASQDNEQFF. The J gene is TRBJ2-1, the V gene TRBV20-1; no clear D gene. V dropped 3 bases and J dropped 5 bases, with 14 bases sitting between them. Per germline, CDR1 DFQATT and CDR2 SNEGSKA (reference sequence). This CDR3 is built from 14 residues.

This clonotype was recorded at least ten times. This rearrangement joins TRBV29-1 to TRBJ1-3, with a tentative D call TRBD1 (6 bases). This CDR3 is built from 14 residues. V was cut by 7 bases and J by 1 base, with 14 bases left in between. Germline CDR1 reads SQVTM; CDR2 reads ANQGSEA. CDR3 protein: CSATTGQSGNTIYF. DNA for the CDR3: TGCAGCGCCACCACAGGGCAGTCTGGAAACACCATATATTTT.

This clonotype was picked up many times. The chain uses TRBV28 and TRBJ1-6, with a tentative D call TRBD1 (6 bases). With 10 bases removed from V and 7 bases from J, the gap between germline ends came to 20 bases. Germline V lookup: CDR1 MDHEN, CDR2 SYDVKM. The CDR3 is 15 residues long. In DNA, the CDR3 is TGTGCCACTAACACTGCTGGACAGCTGAATTCACCCCTCCACTTT. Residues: CATNTAGQLNSPLHF.

This chain's CDR3 is CASSNLLAGGRYEQYF. CDR3 nucleotides: TGTGCCAGTAGTAACTTACTAGCGGGAGGCAGATACGAGCAGTACTTC. The rearrangement uses TRBV19 and TRBJ2-7; 12 bases are shared with TRBD2. V shed 4 bases, J shed 4 bases, and the junction held 8 bases outside the gene matches. The germline CDR1 and CDR2 sequences are LNHDA and SQIVND (reference sequence). The CDR3 totals 16 residues.

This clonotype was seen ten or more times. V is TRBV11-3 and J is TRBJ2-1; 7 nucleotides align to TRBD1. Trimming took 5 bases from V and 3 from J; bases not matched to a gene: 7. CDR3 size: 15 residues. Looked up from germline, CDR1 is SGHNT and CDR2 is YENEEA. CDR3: CASSPDRVNYNEQFF. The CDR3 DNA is TGTGCCAGCAGCCCTGACAGGGTTAACTACAATGAGCAGTTCTTC. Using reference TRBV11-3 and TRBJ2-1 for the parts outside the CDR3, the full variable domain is EAGVVQSPRYKIIEKKQPVAFWCNPISGHNTLYWYLQNLGQGPELLIRYENEEAVDDSQLPKDRFSAERLKGVDSTLKIQPAELGDSAVYLCASSPDRVNYNEQFFGPGTRLTVL.

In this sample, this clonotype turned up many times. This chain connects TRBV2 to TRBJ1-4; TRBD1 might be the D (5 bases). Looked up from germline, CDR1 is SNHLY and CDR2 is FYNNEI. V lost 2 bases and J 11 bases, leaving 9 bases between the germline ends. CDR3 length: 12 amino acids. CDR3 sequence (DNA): TGTGCCAGCAGTGAAACTCGGGACAAACTGTTTTTT. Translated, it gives CASSETRDKLFF.

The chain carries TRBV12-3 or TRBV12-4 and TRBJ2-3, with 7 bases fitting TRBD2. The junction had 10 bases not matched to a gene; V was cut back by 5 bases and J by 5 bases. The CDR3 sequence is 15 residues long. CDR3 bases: TGTGCCAGCAGTAGATGGGGGGGGGAAGAAGATACGCAGTATTTT. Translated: CASSRWGGEEDTQYF.

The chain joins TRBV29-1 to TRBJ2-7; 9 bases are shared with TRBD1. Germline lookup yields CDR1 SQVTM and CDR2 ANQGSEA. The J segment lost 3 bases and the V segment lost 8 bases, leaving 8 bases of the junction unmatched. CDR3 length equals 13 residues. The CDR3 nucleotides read TGCAGCCCCAAGCGGGACAGGGACTACGAGCAGTACTTC. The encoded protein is CSPKRDRDYEQYF.

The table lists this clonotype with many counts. The CDR3 protein is CASSPPLRRAQYF. The CDR3 coding sequence is TGTGCCAGCAGCCCACCATTGAGGAGGGCCCAGTACTTC. The J gene is TRBJ2-5, the V gene TRBV7-9, with a tentative D call TRBD2 (6 bases). Germline V CDR1 and CDR2: SEHNR, FQNEAQ (reference sequence). This CDR3 is 13 amino acids long. Trimming cost V 5 bases and J 9 bases, with 16 bases left between them.

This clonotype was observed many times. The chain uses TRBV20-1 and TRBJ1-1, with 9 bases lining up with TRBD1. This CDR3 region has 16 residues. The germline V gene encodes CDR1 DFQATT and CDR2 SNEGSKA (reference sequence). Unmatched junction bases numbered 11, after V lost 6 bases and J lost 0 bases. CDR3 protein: CSALGSDRGVNTEAFF. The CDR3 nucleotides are TGCAGTGCCCTGGGGTCGGACAGGGGAGTGAACACTGAAGCTTTCTTT.

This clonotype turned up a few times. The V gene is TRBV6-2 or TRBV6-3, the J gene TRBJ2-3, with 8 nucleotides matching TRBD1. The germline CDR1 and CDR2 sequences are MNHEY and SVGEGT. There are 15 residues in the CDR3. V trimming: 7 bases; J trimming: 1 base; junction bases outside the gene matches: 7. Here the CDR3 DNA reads TGTGCCAGCACCTCGACAGGGGTTGGCACAGATACGCAGTATTTT. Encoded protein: CASTSTGVGTDTQYF.

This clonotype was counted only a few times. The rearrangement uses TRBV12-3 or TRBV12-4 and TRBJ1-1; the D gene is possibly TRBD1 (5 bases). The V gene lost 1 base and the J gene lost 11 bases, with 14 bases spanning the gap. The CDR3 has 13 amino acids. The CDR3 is CASSLGGRVGAFF. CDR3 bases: TGTGCCAGCAGTTTAGGGGGCAGGGTAGGCGCTTTCTTT.

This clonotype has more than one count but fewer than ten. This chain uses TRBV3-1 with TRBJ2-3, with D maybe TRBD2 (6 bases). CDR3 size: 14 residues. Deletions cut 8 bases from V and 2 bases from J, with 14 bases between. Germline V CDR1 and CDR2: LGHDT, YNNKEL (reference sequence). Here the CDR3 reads CASEVAAFTDTQYF. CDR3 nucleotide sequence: TGTGCCAGCGAGGTAGCGGCTTTCACAGATACGCAGTATTTT.

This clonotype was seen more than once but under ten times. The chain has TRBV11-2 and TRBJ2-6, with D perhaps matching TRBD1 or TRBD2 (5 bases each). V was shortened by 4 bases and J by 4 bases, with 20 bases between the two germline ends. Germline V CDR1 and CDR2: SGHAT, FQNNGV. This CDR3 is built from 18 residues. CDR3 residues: CASSYRGAGRSGANVLTF. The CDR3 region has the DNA TGTGCCAGCAGCTATAGAGGGGCAGGACGATCCGGGGCCAACGTCCTGACTTTC.

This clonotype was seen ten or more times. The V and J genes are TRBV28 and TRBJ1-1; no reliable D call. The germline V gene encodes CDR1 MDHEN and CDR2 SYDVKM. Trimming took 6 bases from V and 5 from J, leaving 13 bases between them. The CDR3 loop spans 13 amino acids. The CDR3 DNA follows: TGTGCCAGCAGGTTAATAGGGCGGACTGAAGCTTTCTTT. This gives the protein CASRLIGRTEAFF.

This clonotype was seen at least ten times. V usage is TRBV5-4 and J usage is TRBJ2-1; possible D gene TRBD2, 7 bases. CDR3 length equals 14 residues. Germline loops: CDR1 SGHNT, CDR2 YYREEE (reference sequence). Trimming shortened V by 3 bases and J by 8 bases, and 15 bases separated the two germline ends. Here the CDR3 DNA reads TGTGCCAGCAGCTCTGCTGGGGGGGCTGATGAGCAGTTCTTC. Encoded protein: CASSSAGGADEQFF.

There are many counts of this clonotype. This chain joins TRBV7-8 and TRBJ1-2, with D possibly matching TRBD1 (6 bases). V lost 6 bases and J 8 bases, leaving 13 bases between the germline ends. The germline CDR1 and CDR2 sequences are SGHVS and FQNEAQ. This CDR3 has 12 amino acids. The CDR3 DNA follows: TGTGCCAGCAGTACTGTTGGGGGCGGCTACACCTTC. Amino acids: CASSTVGGGYTF.

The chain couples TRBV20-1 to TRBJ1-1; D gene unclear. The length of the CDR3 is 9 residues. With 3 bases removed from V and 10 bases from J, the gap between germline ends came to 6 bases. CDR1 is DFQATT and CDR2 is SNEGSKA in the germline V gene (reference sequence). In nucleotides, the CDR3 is TGCAGTGCTAGTAACGCAGCTTTCTTT. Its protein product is CSASNAAFF.